Following are 27 T cell receptor beta chains from one sample sequenced in a study of cytomegalovirus exposure and HLA in healthy donors. The study ran its PCR with 60 Vbeta and 13 Jbeta primers. The assay was immunoSEQ multiplex PCR, and TCRdb's table has in-frame clones only and misses some. In the table there are about 190,000 clones, approximately 70% of which are singletons. Sequences were obtained from PBMCs. The receptors here all came from a woman under 40 in good health and CMV-seropositive.

This chain uses TRBV6-1 with TRBJ1-4; D call uncertain. There are 13 residues in the CDR3. Germline-derived CDR1 and CDR2 are MNHNS and SASEGT. Trimming removed 7 bases at V and 8 bases at J, with 14 bases between. The CDR3 here is CASTRTPGEKLFF. The DNA of the CDR3 is TGTGCCAGCACGAGGACCCCGGGAGAAAAACTGTTTTTT.

V gene TRBV2 combines with J gene TRBJ2-7; TRBD1 might be the D (5 bases). There are 13 residues in the CDR3. With 7 bases removed from V and 0 bases from J, the gap between germline ends came to 10 bases. The V gene's germline CDR1 is SNHLY and CDR2 FYNNEI. The CDR3 is CASMGRDSYEQYF. The CDR3 DNA reads TGTGCCAGCATGGGGCGAGACTCCTACGAGCAGTACTTC.

The chain uses TRBV19 and TRBJ1-1; perhaps TRBD1 as D (5 bases). Germline-derived CDR1 and CDR2 are LNHDA and SQIVND (reference sequence). The ends were cut back, 5 bases at V and 2 bases at J, with 18 bases in the middle. The CDR3 runs 16 residues. The CDR3 spells CASSAGVRHSNTEAFF. CDR3 nucleotide sequence: TGTGCCAGTAGTGCGGGGGTACGACACTCTAACACTGAAGCTTTCTTT.

This CDR3 reads CASSLIGQGNSPLHF. The DNA for the CDR3 is TGTGCCAGCAGCTTGATAGGGCAGGGTAATTCACCCCTCCACTTT. The J gene is TRBJ1-6, the V gene TRBV5-4; possible D gene TRBD1, 5 bases. Trimming left V 1 base short and J 6 bases short, with 11 bases between. The CDR3 runs to 15 residues. Per the germline V gene, CDR1 is SGHNT and CDR2 is YYREEE (reference sequence).

This clone was counted between two and nine times. V is TRBV7-2 and J is TRBJ2-1; D possibly corresponds to TRBD2 (5 bases). The germline V and J ends were trimmed by 5 bases and 7 bases, with 18 bases remaining between them. This CDR3 is built from 15 residues. Germline CDR1 SGHTA, CDR2 FQGNSA. As DNA, the CDR3 is TGTGCCAGCAGCACCGAGGGAGTGACGCGGAATGAGCAGTTCTTC. Translation: CASSTEGVTRNEQFF.

The V gene is TRBV27, the J gene TRBJ2-2; a weak D match, TRBD1 (6 bases). V lost 5 bases to trimming and J lost 6 bases, with 10 bases between them. Germline V gene data show CDR1 as MNHEY and CDR2 as SMNVEV (reference sequence). CDR3 length: 13 amino acids. The CDR3 DNA reads as TGTGCCAGCAGTCTACAGGGTTCCGGGGAGCTGTTTTTT. It yields the protein CASSLQGSGELFF.

This chain uses TRBV5-1 with TRBJ1-4, with 7 nucleotides matching TRBD1. Germline assignment: CDR1 SGHRS and CDR2 YFSETQ. Trimming removed 4 bases from V and 5 bases from J; junction bases left unmatched: 5. The CDR3 loop spans 14 amino acids. CDR3 protein: CASSRDRVNEKLFF. CDR3 coding DNA: TGCGCCAGCAGCCGCGACAGGGTCAATGAAAAACTGTTTTTT.

This clone was counted only a few times. The chain employs TRBV2 and TRBJ2-1, with 11 bases aligning to TRBD2. The V segment lost 4 bases and the J segment 5 bases; nucleotides outside the gene matches: 1. Per the germline V gene, CDR1 is SNHLY and CDR2 is FYNNEI. This CDR3 comprises 14 residues. CDR3 region: CASSVTSGNNEQFF. The DNA of the CDR3 is TGTGCCAGCAGTGTGACTAGCGGGAACAATGAGCAGTTCTTC. Drawing the rest from reference TRBV2 and TRBJ2-1, the complete variable domain is EPEVTQTPSHQVTQMGQEVILRCVPISNHLYFYWYRQILGQKVEFLVSFYNNEISEKSEIFDDQFSVERPDGSNFTLKIRSTKLEDSAMYFCASSVTSGNNEQFFGPGTRLTVL.

This clone was observed a handful of times. V gene TRBV5-4 combines with J gene TRBJ1-2; the match to TRBD1 covers 10 bases. Germline values: CDR1 SGHNT, CDR2 YYREEE (reference sequence). The CDR3 has 14 residues. V gave up 4 bases and J gave up 2 bases; unmatched junction bases: 2. The DNA of the CDR3 is TGTGCCAGCAGCCCGGGACAGGGGAACTATGGCTACACCTTC. This encodes CASSPGQGNYGYTF.

This clone was seen only a few times. This chain links TRBV5-4 with TRBJ2-5; 7 bases align to TRBD1. With the DNA end fitting TRBJ2-7 better, the J assignment may be wrong. Germline CDR1 reads SGHNT; CDR2 reads YYREEE (reference sequence). CDR3 length: 14 residues. DNA for the CDR3: TGTGCCAGCAGCGGCATGGACAGGTCGGGCGAGCAGTACTTC. Its protein is CASSGMDRSGEQYF.

The gene calls are TRBV14 and TRBJ1-2; D might be TRBD1 (6 bases). CDR3 size: 13 residues. Trimming took 4 bases from V and 4 from J, leaving 10 bases between them. Germline V lookup: CDR1 SGHDN, CDR2 FVKESK. The CDR3 DNA is TGTGCCAGCAGCCGAGGACAGTCCTATGGCTACACCTTC. It is translated as CASSRGQSYGYTF.

V usage is TRBV2 and J usage is TRBJ1-6; D may be TRBD1 (6 bases). CDR1 SNHLY and CDR2 FYNNEI come from the germline V gene. The CDR3 has 15 residues. V lost 6 bases and J 5 bases, leaving 14 bases between the germline ends. The CDR3, as DNA: TGTGCCAGCAGGGTACAGGGTTTCAATAATTCACCCCTCCACTTT. It encodes CASRVQGFNNSPLHF. Full variable domain (remainder filled in from reference TRBV2 and TRBJ1-6): EPEVTQTPSHQVTQMGQEVILRCVPISNHLYFYWYRQILGQKVEFLVSFYNNEISEKSEIFDDQFSVERPDGSNFTLKIRSTKLEDSAMYFCASRVQGFNNSPLHFGNGTRLTVT.

The genes are TRBV19 and TRBJ1-2; the D is unclear. With 5 bases removed from V and 4 bases from J, the gap between germline ends came to 17 bases. CDR3 length: 15 residues. From germline, CDR1 is LNHDA and CDR2 SQIVND (reference sequence). The CDR3 DNA sequence: TGTGCCAGTAGTTCTCGAGGGAGCTTTGCCTATGGCTACACCTTC. As protein: CASSSRGSFAYGYTF.

The V and J genes are TRBV5-1 and TRBJ2-7; 11 positions match TRBD1. CDR1 SGHRS and CDR2 YFSETQ come from the germline V gene. The CDR3 runs 15 residues. Trimming removed 3 bases from V and 3 bases from J; junction bases left unmatched: 5. CDR3 DNA sequence: TGCGCCAGCAGCTGGACAGGGGGCGTTGGCTACGAGCAGTACTTC. Its protein product is CASSWTGGVGYEQYF.

The CDR3 coding sequence is TGTGCCAGCTCACCTAGGTCGCAGGGAGGCACCGGGGAGCTGTTTTTT. It specifies CASSPRSQGGTGELFF. V and J are TRBV18 and TRBJ2-2; D perhaps matches TRBD2 (6 bases). The CDR3 spans 16 residues. Trimming shortened V by 3 bases and J by 4 bases, and 15 bases separated the two germline ends. Germline CDR1 and CDR2: KGHSH and LQKENI. Full variable domain (missing parts from reference TRBV18 and TRBJ2-2): NAGVMQNPRHLVRRRGQEARLRCSPMKGHSHVYWYRQLPEEGLKFMVYLQKENIIDESGMPKERFSAEFPKEGPSILRIQQVVRGDSAAYFCASSPRSQGGTGELFFGEGSRLTVL.

The rearrangement joins TRBV9 to TRBJ2-5; 10 nucleotides match TRBD2. J gave up 2 bases and V 1 base, and 5 bases lay outside the gene matches. Germline loops: CDR1 SGDLS, CDR2 YYNGEE. The CDR3 consists of 16 residues. The chain's CDR3 is CASSVLAGASQETQYF. DNA for the CDR3: TGTGCCAGCAGCGTACTAGCGGGGGCTTCTCAAGAGACCCAGTACTTC. Using reference TRBV9 and TRBJ2-5 for the parts outside the CDR3, the full variable domain is DSGVTQTPKHLITATGQRVTLRCSPRSGDLSVYWYQQSLDQGLQFLIQYYNGEERAKGNILERFSAQQFPDLHSELNLSSLELGDSALYFCASSVLAGASQETQYFGPGTRLLVL.

This rearrangement joins TRBV6-1 to TRBJ2-7; 9 bases match TRBD1. The CDR3 has 13 residues. V shed 2 bases, J shed 8 bases, and the junction held 4 bases outside the gene matches. Germline CDR1 reads MNHNS; CDR2 reads SASEGT. The CDR3 bases are TGTGCCAGCAGTGAATGGGACAGGGATCAGCAGTACTTC. Protein: CASSEWDRDQQYF.

V is TRBV19 and J is TRBJ1-1; D uncertain. Germline assignment: CDR1 LNHDA and CDR2 SQIVND (reference sequence). This CDR3 comprises 15 residues. Trimming pared 2 bases from V and 0 bases from J, leaving 10 bases between. CDR3 amino acids: CASSIYSGMNTEAFF. CDR3 DNA sequence: TGTGCCAGTAGTATATACAGCGGCATGAACACTGAAGCTTTCTTT.

The J gene is TRBJ2-3, the V gene TRBV7-9; 15 bases match TRBD2. The CDR3 covers 19 residues. The V gene's germline CDR1 is SEHNR and CDR2 FQNEAQ (reference sequence). V lost 5 bases, J lost 0 bases, and 9 bases stayed unmatched. CDR3 loop: CASSRVGTSGRTSTDTQYF. For the CDR3, the DNA is TGTGCCAGCAGCCGAGTCGGGACTAGCGGGAGGACTAGCACAGATACGCAGTATTTT.

Details on this clone: An end of the junction does not agree with germline; a read error may underlie this. The chain carries TRBV7-9 and TRBJ2-7, with D possibly TRBD1 on 5 matching bases. Germline CDR1 and CDR2: SEHNR and FQNEAQ (reference sequence). This CDR3 comprises 13 residues. This chain's CDR3 is CASSPAGSSEQYF. CDR3 coding DNA: TGTGCCAGCAGCCCGGCAGGGTCCTCCGAGCAGTACTTC.

The chain combines TRBV6-1 with TRBJ1-5; D uncertain. The ends were cut back, 6 bases at V and 0 bases at J, with 12 bases in the middle. This CDR3 spans 15 amino acids. CDR1 is MNHNS, CDR2 SASEGT, per germline. The CDR3 reads CASRLRETSNQPQHF. The CDR3 bases are TGTGCCAGCAGACTACGGGAAACTAGCAATCAGCCCCAGCATTTT.

The rearrangement uses TRBV6-5 and TRBJ2-2; no clear D. Trimming stripped 6 bases from V and 2 bases from J, with 4 bases between. The CDR3 totals 12 residues. Per germline, CDR1 MNHEY and CDR2 SVGAGI. The CDR3 sequence: CASSSNTGELFF. The DNA of the CDR3 is TGTGCCAGCAGCAGTAACACCGGGGAGCTGTTTTTT.

This clone has a single count. The chain uses TRBV19 and TRBJ1-5; no reliable D call. Germline CDR1 LNHDA, CDR2 SQIVND (reference sequence). This CDR3 comprises 10 residues. Trimming stripped 8 bases from V and 5 bases from J, with 4 bases between. The CDR3 bases are TGTGCCAGTGGAGATCAGCCCCAGCATTTT. The encoded protein is CASGDQPQHF.

The chain is built from TRBV5-4 and TRBJ1-2; D remains unclear. There are 13 residues in the CDR3. Germline loops: CDR1 SGHNT, CDR2 YYREEE (reference sequence). V lost 0 bases and J 1 base, leaving 4 bases between the germline ends. CDR3 sequence reads: CASSLDNNYGYTF. The CDR3 DNA sequence: TGTGCCAGCAGCTTGGACAATAACTATGGCTACACCTTC.

Note on this clone: The junction does not match germline at one end; this may be a read error. The chain couples TRBV7-9 to TRBJ1-2; D is possibly TRBD1 (5 bases). Germline V gives CDR1 SEHNR, CDR2 FQNEAQ (reference sequence). This CDR3 spans 16 amino acids. CDR3 sequence: CSSSSRAREGHYGYTF. For the CDR3, the DNA is TGTTCCAGCAGCTCCCGGGCCAGGGAAGGGCACTATGGCTACACCTTC.

The chain couples TRBV6-6 to TRBJ2-7, with 11 bases lining up with TRBD1. The germline V gene encodes CDR1 MNHNY and CDR2 SVGAGI (reference sequence). This CDR3 spans 14 amino acids. V lost 6 bases to trimming and J lost 4 bases; unmatched junction nucleotides: 5. The CDR3 is CASRHRDRGYEQYF. For the CDR3, the DNA is TGTGCCAGCAGACACCGGGACAGGGGGTACGAGCAGTACTTC.

This chain uses TRBV15 with TRBJ2-7; 7 bases align to TRBD2. Trimming cost V 3 bases and J 5 bases; bases outside gene matches: 10. The CDR3 loop spans 15 amino acids. CDR1 and CDR2 (germline): LNHNV, YYDKDF (reference sequence). This CDR3 is CATSSGPQRGNEQYF. Here the CDR3 DNA reads TGTGCCACCAGCAGTGGGCCTCAGCGGGGAAACGAGCAGTACTTC.